This T cell receptor beta chain comes out of a study of blood T cell repertoires in COVID-19. Germline V gives CDR1 MNHEY, CDR2 SMNVEV (reference sequence). V was clipped by 7 bases and J by 4 bases, with 16 bases between them. This CDR3 has 14 amino acids. Libraries were prepared by immunoSEQ multiplex PCR; TCRdb keeps only in-frame clonotypes and omits some of them. The sample consists of some 390,000 clones, 70% to 90% of them appearing once. This TCR came from a human donor in a cohort sampled during active COVID-19. This chain connects TRBV27 to TRBJ1-1, with D perhaps TRBD1 (5 bases). The sample comprised peripheral blood. CDR3: CASTRIGGGTEAFF. In DNA, the CDR3 is TGTGCCAGCACCAGGATCGGGGGTGGCACTGAAGCTTTCTTT.